This TCR beta chain was sequenced during a study of T cells after yellow fever vaccination. Study-level points and caveats: Post-booster repertoires again held most primary-vaccination clones (approximately 96% CD4, 88% CD8). When the response was secondary, it was weaker but reached its peak faster, day 5 versus 15.

Trimming shortened V by 0 bases and J by 5 bases, and 14 bases separated the two germline ends. This CDR3 spans 16 amino acids. Per the germline V gene, CDR1 is SGHAT and CDR2 is FQNNGV. For TCR, cDNA came from 5'RACE template switching, which added a universal primer site and UMIs. In TCRdb, the 5' RACE reads were re-called with MiXCR into one record per CDR3 protein. Here the sample spans approximately 300,000 distinct CDR3 sequences, about 9.5% being singletons. As for this clonotype: Its antigen remains unidentified.

This receptor was taken from a man in his late teens or twenties who received the YFV17D yellow fever vaccine. The sequences come from PBMCs, collected on the day of the first yellow fever vaccination. The genes are TRBV11-2 and TRBJ2-1; D is possibly TRBD2 (5 bases). The CDR3 here is CASSLDLGLADNEQFF. As DNA, the CDR3 is TGTGCCAGCAGCTTAGATTTAGGGCTAGCTGACAATGAGCAGTTCTTC.